This is a list of T cell receptor beta chains from one sample in a study of cytomegalovirus exposure and HLA in healthy donors. The protocol was immunoSEQ multiplex PCR, while the TCRdb copy is restricted to in-frame clones and leaves out a portion. Of around 150,000 clones listed, about 66% are singletons. Sequencing was done on a sample of PBMCs. These receptors came from a human donor in good health. CDR3s include the opening cysteine and the closing phenylalanine or tryptophan. D genes are given only for firm matches. Only part of the rows carry a size: once, few, many, or a class if the clone is expanded.

>TRBV4-1|TRBJ2-7|TRBD1|NA
TGCGCCAGCAGCCAGACAGGGCCGCCCTCCTACGAGCAGTACTTC
CASSQTGPPSYEQYF
>TRBV28|TRBJ2-1|TRBD2|NA
TGTGCCAGCACCCCGACTAGCGGGGTCTTTTACAATGAGCAGTTCTTC
CASTPTSGVFYNEQFF
>TRBV10-3|TRBJ2-7|TRBD1|NA
TGTGCCATTTGGGACAGCTCTCTTTACGAGCAGTACTTC
CAIWDSSLYEQYF
>TRBV2|TRBJ2-7|NA|NA
TGTGCCAGCAGTGAACAGGGATACTACGAGCAGTACTTC
CASSEQGYYEQYF
>TRBV27|TRBJ2-1|TRBD1|NA
TGTGCCAGCAGAGCCGGGACAGAGAATTACAATGAGCAGTTCTTC
CASRAGTENYNEQFF
>TRBV10-1|TRBJ2-3|TRBD2|NA
TGCGCCAGCAGTGATTCACTAGCGGGAGGCGAAGATACGCAGTATTTT
CASSDSLAGGEDTQYF
>TRBV4-1|TRBJ2-7|TRBD2|NA
TGCGCCAGCAGCCCAGGAGCCCGGGGGGGAAGCGGGAGGGCCTACGAGCAGTACTTC
CASSPGARGGSGRAYEQYF
>TRBV11-3|TRBJ2-5|TRBD2|NA
TGTGCCAGCAGCTTAGCTGTGCGGGAGGGCCTGTGGTACCAAGAGACCCAGTACTTC
CASSLAVREGLWYQETQYF
>TRBV21-1|TRBJ2-2|NA|once
TGTGCCAGCAGCAAAGTAAAGCGTCTTACCGGGGAGCTGTTTTTT
CASSKVKRLTGELFF
>TRBV5-1|TRBJ2-3|NA|few
TGCGCCAGCAGCTCGGACTCCGGGACTGGTACGCAGTATTTT
CASSSDSGTGTQYF
>TRBV7-9|TRBJ2-5|NA|NA
TGTGCCAGCCGGACAGCGCAAGAGACCCAGTACTTC
CASRTAQETQYF
>TRBV5-1|TRBJ1-1|NA|NA
TGCGCCAGCAGCTTGGCAGAGAACACTGAAGCTTTCTTT
CASSLAENTEAFF
>TRBV28|TRBJ1-3|TRBD1|NA
TGTGCCAGCAGTTTGGAACAGGGGTGGAACACCATATATTTT
CASSLEQGWNTIYF
>TRBV4-1|TRBJ2-5|TRBD2|NA
TGCGCCAGCAGCCACCCGGAACTAGCGGAAGAGACCCAGTACTTC
CASSHPELAEETQYF
>TRBV9|TRBJ2-5|TRBD2|few
TGTGCCAGCAGCCCTAGGGGCGGGAGGTCCGAAGAGACCCAGTACTTC
CASSPRGGRSEETQYF
>TRBV6-1|TRBJ2-7|TRBD2|NA
TGTGCCAGCAGTGAGTGGACTAGCGGTAACTACGAGCAGTACTTC
CASSEWTSGNYEQYF
>TRBV6-5|TRBJ2-7|TRBD1|NA
TGTGCCAGCAGGCGGGGACAGGACCACGGGAGCGAGCAGTACTTC
CASRRGQDHGSEQYF
>TRBV10-3|TRBJ2-7|TRBD1|NA
TGTGCCATCAGTGAGGACAGGGGGCTAGGGGGGAGGGCCTACGAGCAGTACTTC
CAISEDRGLGGRAYEQYF
>TRBV11-2|TRBJ2-7|TRBD1|once
TGTGCCAGCAGCTTAGGGACAGGGGCTTACGAGCAGTACTTC
CASSLGTGAYEQYF
>TRBV27|TRBJ2-1|NA|NA
TGTGCCAGCAGTTTCGGGGTAGCGTCCTATAATGAGCAGTTCTTC
CASSFGVASYNEQFF
>TRBV28|TRBJ2-7|NA|NA
TGTGCCAGCAGTTCCGGGAGCCGGAACGAGCAGTACTTC
CASSSGSRNEQYF
>TRBV11-3|TRBJ2-7|NA|NA
TGTGCCAGCACCTCCTCGTGGTCCGGGGACGAGCAGTACTTC
CASTSSWSGDEQYF
>TRBV6-1|TRBJ1-5|NA|NA
TGTGCCAGCAGTGAAGTTGGAGGGGATCAGCCCCAGCATTTT
CASSEVGGDQPQHF
>TRBV5-1|TRBJ2-7|TRBD1|NA
TGCGCCAGCCGACAGGGATTATCCTACGAGCAGTACTTC
CASRQGLSYEQYF
>TRBV28|TRBJ2-1|TRBD1|NA
TGTGCCAGCAGTCCGCGTACCAGGGGGCTCAATGAGCAGTTCTTC
CASSPRTRGLNEQFF
>TRBV19|TRBJ2-7|TRBD1|few
TGTGCCAGTAGTACCGGGACAGGGGGCTACGAGCAGTACTTC
CASSTGTGGYEQYF
>TRBV9|TRBJ2-5|TRBD1|NA
TGTGCCAGCAGCGTAACAGGGGGCGGTGAGACCCAGTACTTC
CASSVTGGGETQYF
>TRBV25-1|TRBJ2-1|TRBD1|NA
TGTGCCAGCAGTGAACAGGATAGGGACAGTAAGGCCTACAATGAGCAGTTCTTC
CASSEQDRDSKAYNEQFF
>TRBV5-1|TRBJ2-7|TRBD2|few
TGCGCCAGCAGCCCGGGACTAGCGGACTCCTACGAGCAGTACTTC
CASSPGLADSYEQYF
>TRBV19|TRBJ2-7|TRBD1|once
TGTGCCAGTAGTACTCGACAGGGGTTGGGCTCCTACGAGCAGTACTTC
CASSTRQGLGSYEQYF
>TRBV29-1|TRBJ2-1|NA|NA
TGCAGCGGACTTACGAATGAGCAGTTCTTC
CSGLTNEQFF
>TRBV7-3|TRBJ2-1|TRBD1|NA
TGTGCCAGCAGCCAGGACAGGGGGACTTTCAATGAGCAGTTCTTC
CASSQDRGTFNEQFF
>TRBV20-1|TRBJ2-1|NA|NA
TGCAGTCTTAGCCGAGGCAGTGAGCAGTTCTTC
CSLSRGSEQFF
>TRBV7-3|TRBJ2-3|TRBD2|NA
TGTGCCAGCAGCTACAACCTAGCGGGCCTAGGGGCCGATACGCAGTATTTT
CASSYNLAGLGADTQYF
>TRBV19|TRBJ2-7|NA|NA
TGTGCCAGTAGTATAGCTAGCCACTACGAGCAGTACTTC
CASSIASHYEQYF
>TRBV7-2|TRBJ2-1|NA|NA
TGTGCCAGCAGGCCTCCCGGGCTAGCGAGCAATGAGCAGTTCTTC
CASRPPGLASNEQFF
>TRBV7-2|TRBJ1-4|TRBD1|NA
TGTGCCAGCAGCTCACAGGGGGTCAGGGAAAAACTGTTTTTT
CASSSQGVREKLFF
>TRBV18|TRBJ2-1|TRBD1|once
TGTGCCAGCTCAACGGACAGGGCTGCCTACAATGAGCAGTTCTTC
CASSTDRAAYNEQFF
>TRBV6-1|TRBJ1-1|TRBD1|NA
TGCGCCAGCAGTCCCCGGACAGGGGGCAGAGAAGCTTTCTTT
CASSPRTGGREAFF
>TRBV18|TRBJ2-5|TRBD1|NA
TGTGCCAGCTCAAGGGCCGGGACAGGGAAAGAGACCCAGTACTTC
CASSRAGTGKETQYF
>TRBV19|TRBJ2-1|TRBD2|NA
TGTGCCAGTAGTATGGCGGGGGGCTGGAACAATGAGCAGTTCTTC
CASSMAGGWNNEQFF
>TRBV7-6|TRBJ2-2|NA|NA
TGTGCCAGCAGCGGCGGCACCGGGGAGCTGTTTTTT
CASSGGTGELFF
>TRBV18|TRBJ1-1|NA|NA
TGTGCCAGCTCACCAAATGGGTGGGGGGGGGCGTCGAACACTGAAGCTTTCTTT
CASSPNGWGGASNTEAFF
>TRBV18|TRBJ2-2|TRBD1|NA
TGTGCCAGCTCACCTGTAAGACAGGGACACACCGGGGAGCTGTTTTTT
CASSPVRQGHTGELFF
>TRBV4-1|TRBJ2-7|TRBD2|few
TGCGCCAGCAGCCAAGATTCAACTAGCGGTAACTACGAGCAGTACTTC
CASSQDSTSGNYEQYF
>TRBV4-2|TRBJ2-2|NA|few
TGTGCCAGCAGCCAATGGTCGGGAGTGGAGACCGGGGAGCTGTTTTTT
CASSQWSGVETGELFF
>TRBV9|TRBJ2-3|TRBD2|NA
TGTGCCAGCAGCGTACAAACTAGCGGACACACAGATACGCAGTATTTT
CASSVQTSGHTDTQYF